What follows are 16 T cell receptor beta chains derived from one specimen sequenced in a study of blood T cells in healthy people across ages. Then a second PCR, running roughly 7 to 12 cycles, was carried out with a sample-barcoded 5' primer and a J-beta primer mix. TCRdb recomputed calls from the 5' RACE reads with MiXCR, one row per CDR3 protein. Found here are 790,000 or so distinct CDR3 sequences, 45% to 70% of them singletons; the top ten hold roughly 25%. The sequenced sample consisted of blood. These TCRs come from a middle-aged man in good health.

J is TRBJ2-1 and V is TRBV9; 8 positions agree with TRBD2. With 0 bases clipped from V and 6 bases from J, the junction kept 5 bases outside the gene matches. The V gene's germline CDR1 is SGDLS and CDR2 YYNGEE. The CDR3 length is 15 residues. CDR3 loop: CASSVDSRGVNEQFF. As DNA, the CDR3 is TGTGCCAGCAGCGTAGACTCGCGGGGGGTCAATGAGCAGTTCTTC. Complete variable domain (other parts from reference TRBV9 and TRBJ2-1): DSGVTQTPKHLITATGQRVTLRCSPRSGDLSVYWYQQSLDQGLQFLIQYYNGEERAKGNILERFSAQQFPDLHSELNLSSLELGDSALYFCASSVDSRGVNEQFFGPGTRLTVL.

The rearrangement links TRBV20-1 to TRBJ1-5; TRBD1 agrees at 8 bases. CDR1 and CDR2 (germline): DFQATT, SNEGSKA (reference sequence). J was trimmed by 1 base and V by 4 bases; bases with no gene match: 9. The CDR3 runs to 16 residues. The DNA of the CDR3 is TGCAGTGCTACCCATCGGACAGGGTGGAGCAATCAGCCCCAGCATTTT. It specifies CSATHRTGWSNQPQHF.

In its sample, this clonotype was seen a few times. The genes are TRBV12-3 or TRBV12-4 and TRBJ2-6, with TRBD1 matching over 8 bases. The CDR3 is made up of 17 amino acids. With 5 bases clipped from V and 0 bases from J, the junction kept 6 bases outside the gene matches. CDR3 DNA sequence: TGTGCCAGCAGTCCGGGACAGGCGAACTCTGGGGCCAACGTCCTGACTTTC. Translation: CASSPGQANSGANVLTF.

With regard to this clonotype: At one end, the junction sequence differs from germline, possibly due to a read error. The J gene is TRBJ2-3, the V gene TRBV27; weak D call: TRBD1 (5 bases). Germline V gene lookup returns CDR1 MNHEY and CDR2 SMNVEV (reference sequence). The CDR3 extends over 12 amino acids. The CDR3 here is CASSSYTGTQYF. The CDR3 nucleotides are TGTGCCAGCAGTTCCTACACAGGTACGCAGTATTTT.

In its sample, this clonotype was seen once. This chain connects TRBV5-1 to TRBJ1-1, with TRBD1 as a possible D gene (5 bases). V lost 0 bases and J 4 bases, leaving 10 bases between the germline ends. CDR1 and CDR2 from the germline V gene are SGHRS and YFSETQ. The CDR3 runs to 14 residues. CDR3 nucleotides: TGCGCCAGCAGCTTGGCCTCAGGGAGCACTGAAGCTTTCTTT. Its translation is CASSLASGSTEAFF. Variable domain in full (rest from reference TRBV5-1 and TRBJ1-1): KAGVTQTPRYLIKTRGQQVTLSCSPISGHRSVSWYQQTPGQGLQFLFEYFSETQRNKGNFPGRFSGRQFSNSRSEMNVSTLELGDSALYLCASSLASGSTEAFFGQGTRLTVV.

The V and J genes are TRBV12-3 or TRBV12-4 and TRBJ2-3, with TRBD1 identical over 7 bases. The CDR3 covers 14 residues. Trimming at V came to 5 bases and at J to 4 bases, leaving 6 bases not matched to a gene. The CDR3 spells CASSGQVVPDTQYF. Written as DNA, the CDR3 is TGTGCCAGCAGTGGACAGGTAGTGCCAGATACGCAGTATTTT.

V and J are TRBV11-2 and TRBJ2-3, with 8 bases identical to TRBD2. V dropped 3 bases and J dropped 5; count of bases not matched to a gene: 7. Germline V gene data show CDR1 as SGHAT and CDR2 as FQNNGV. The CDR3 is made up of 15 amino acids. This CDR3 is CASSFLRGALDTQYF. CDR3 nucleotides: TGTGCCAGCAGCTTTTTGCGGGGGGCATTAGATACGCAGTATTTT.

This chain links TRBV20-1 with TRBJ2-7; 7 positions match TRBD2. Matching the DNA end better, TRBJ2-5 makes the J call doubtful. The CDR3 extends over 15 amino acids. CDR1 is DFQATT, CDR2 SNEGSKA, per germline (reference sequence). CDR3 loop: CSTKRWGREQETQYF. The CDR3 DNA follows: TGCAGTACCAAACGTTGGGGGAGGGAGCAGGAGACCCAGTACTTC.

This clonotype was recorded a few times. The V call is TRBV7-2, the J call TRBJ2-5; TRBD2 agrees at 16 bases. The V and J ends lost 5 bases and 4 bases, in that order; junction bases with no gene match: 7. The CDR3 totals 17 residues. The germline gives CDR1 SGHTA, CDR2 FQGNSA. Here the CDR3 DNA reads TGTGCCAGCAGCCTCACTGGGACTAGCGGGGGGGGAGAGACCCAGTACTTC. Translating gives CASSLTGTSGGGETQYF.

This clonotype was recorded only once. The gene calls are TRBV6-6 and TRBJ2-6; D possibly matches TRBD1 or TRBD2 (5 bases each). CDR1 and CDR2 (germline): MNHNY, SVGAGI (reference sequence). CDR3 size: 16 residues. V was trimmed by 2 bases and J by 4 bases, leaving 12 bases between them. In DNA form, the CDR3 reads TGTGCCAGCAGTTACCGGGACGGAGCCGGGGCCAACGTCCTGACTTTC. Translation gives CASSYRDGAGANVLTF.

V usage is TRBV29-1 and J usage is TRBJ1-1; 7 positions agree with TRBD1. The CDR3 spans 14 residues. CDR1 is SQVTM, CDR2 ANQGSEA, per germline. V dropped 6 bases and J dropped 1; count of bases not matched to a gene: 8. The CDR3 coding sequence is TGCAGCGTGGTAAGACAGGGAAAGAACACTGAAGCTTTCTTT. Translated: CSVVRQGKNTEAFF.

This clonotype was found a few times. This chain uses TRBV29-1 with TRBJ1-2, with D hard to call. Trimming took off 4 bases at V and 1 base at J, with 13 bases between the two ends. Looked up from germline, CDR1 is SQVTM and CDR2 is ANQGSEA. This CDR3 region has 14 residues. The CDR3, as DNA: TGCAGCGTTGGAGGACTTGGATATAACTATGGCTACACCTTC. This sequence encodes CSVGGLGYNYGYTF.

V is TRBV20-1 and J is TRBJ1-4; D gene unclear. CDR1 and CDR2 (germline): DFQATT, SNEGSKA (reference sequence). Trimming took 6 bases from V and 4 from J, leaving 18 bases between them. The length of the CDR3 is 15 residues. In DNA form, the CDR3 reads TGCAGTGCCCCCATTGTTGTCAGGCTTAATGAAAAACTGTTTTTT. Translation gives CSAPIVVRLNEKLFF.

The chain combines TRBV7-3 with TRBJ2-1; 13 nucleotides agree with TRBD2. Germline CDR1 and CDR2: SGHTA and FQGTGA. The J segment lost 1 base and the V segment lost 4 bases, leaving 13 bases of the junction unmatched. CDR3 length: 20 residues. CDR3 in amino acids: CASSSLPTSGRGVSYNEQFF. Here the CDR3 DNA reads TGTGCCAGCAGCTCGCTCCCAACTAGCGGGAGGGGGGTGTCCTACAATGAGCAGTTCTTC.

This sequence joins TRBV5-1 and TRBJ2-1; 7 bases match TRBD2. The CDR3 runs 16 residues. Trimming took 0 bases from V and 6 from J; bases not matched to a gene: 9. The germline V gene encodes CDR1 SGHRS and CDR2 YFSETQ. The CDR3 nucleotides are TGCGCCAGCAGCTTGGAGAAGGCGGGAGTGGCCAATGAGCAGTTCTTC. This gives the protein CASSLEKAGVANEQFF.

This clonotype was seen more than once but under ten times. This chain links TRBV7-6 with TRBJ2-5; maybe TRBD1 (6 bases). Trimming removed 5 bases from V and 3 bases from J, with 16 bases in between. This CDR3 contains 15 residues. CDR1 is SGHVS, CDR2 FNYEAQ, per germline. The CDR3 region has the DNA TGTGCCAGCAGCCTTCTGGGGGACAAAGAAGAGACCCAGTACTTC. Residues: CASSLLGDKEETQYF.